Presented here are 18 T cell receptor beta chains from one specimen sequenced in a study of cytomegalovirus exposure and HLA in healthy donors. A multiplex PCR was run with 60 Vbeta primers and 13 Jbeta primers. Only in-frame clones appear in the TCRdb table, and some are missing; sequencing was by immunoSEQ multiplex PCR. The repertoire holds roughly 120,000 clones, with 65% to 85% as singletons. Sequenced material: PBMCs. Receptors originate from a man between 50 and 59 years old in good health and CMV-seronegative.

This clone was counted a few times. V usage is TRBV27 and J usage is TRBJ2-7; D remains unclear. V was clipped by 3 bases and J by 0 bases, with 18 bases between them. The CDR3 has 17 residues. Germline V gives CDR1 MNHEY, CDR2 SMNVEV (reference sequence). CDR3 in DNA: TGTGCCAGCAGTTTCTCCCAGGTTTCCCTGAGCTCCTACGAGCAGTACTTC. Translating it yields CASSFSQVSLSSYEQYF.

The chain joins TRBV6-5 to TRBJ1-4, with D perhaps matching TRBD1 (5 bases). CDR3 length equals 15 residues. The germline V and J ends were trimmed by 7 bases and 7 bases, with 19 bases remaining between them. CDR1 is MNHEY, CDR2 SVGAGI, per germline. Here the CDR3 reads CASTRRGILGEKLFF. The CDR3 DNA follows: TGTGCCAGCACCCGGCGGGGGATTCTCGGTGAAAAACTGTTTTTT.

This clone was seen a handful of times. V and J are TRBV4-2 and TRBJ1-4, with D maybe TRBD1 (5 bases). Germline-derived CDR1 and CDR2 are LGHNA and YNFKEQ. V lost 4 bases, J lost 7 bases, and 16 bases lay in between. This CDR3 is 15 amino acids long. The CDR3 here is CASSLDPGEGEKLFF. The CDR3 nucleotides read TGTGCCAGCAGCCTAGACCCGGGGGAGGGTGAAAAACTGTTTTTT.

The V gene is TRBV2, the J gene TRBJ2-1; 7 nucleotides line up with TRBD1. The V segment lost 6 bases and the J segment 5 bases; nucleotides outside the gene matches: 4. Germline assignment: CDR1 SNHLY and CDR2 FYNNEI. The CDR3 has 13 amino acids. The CDR3 here is CASSRDRDNEQFF. The CDR3 region has the DNA TGTGCCAGCAGCCGGGACAGAGACAATGAGCAGTTCTTC.

This clone was recorded only once. This chain connects TRBV29-1 to TRBJ2-5; 7 bases are a match to TRBD1. Germline lookup yields CDR1 SQVTM and CDR2 ANQGSEA. The junction had 3 bases not matched to a gene; V was cut back by 7 bases and J by 13 bases. There are 8 residues in the CDR3. DNA for the CDR3: TGCAGCGATGGGGACAGGTACTTC. It is translated as CSDGDRYF.

J is TRBJ2-1 and V is TRBV10-3; weak D call: TRBD1 (6 bases). This CDR3 comprises 13 residues. Trimming cost V 5 bases and J 4 bases, with 9 bases left between them. The germline V gene has CDR1 ENHRY and CDR2 SYGVKD. CDR3 sequence: CAISLDSYNEQFF. The CDR3 bases are TGTGCCATCAGTTTGGACAGTTACAATGAGCAGTTCTTC.

The chain is built from TRBV9 and TRBJ2-1; 11 bases fit TRBD2. This CDR3 contains 15 residues. The V gene end was trimmed by 2 bases and the J gene end by 10 bases; junction bases not matched to a gene: 8. The germline V gene has CDR1 SGDLS and CDR2 YYNGEE. As DNA, the CDR3 is TGTGCCAGCAGCGTCTCCGGGACTAGCGGAGGAGAGCAGTTCTTC. Protein sequence: CASSVSGTSGGEQFF.

The chain combines TRBV28 with TRBJ2-2; TRBD1 agrees at 7 bases. The V gene end was trimmed by 10 bases and the J gene end by 6 bases; junction bases not matched to a gene: 8. This CDR3 is built from 13 residues. Looked up from germline, CDR1 is MDHEN and CDR2 is SYDVKM. The CDR3 reads CATRQGRAGELFF. The CDR3, as DNA: TGTGCCACCAGACAGGGTCGCGCCGGGGAGCTGTTTTTT. Combining the CDR3 with reference TRBV28 and TRBJ2-2 gives the whole variable domain DVKVTQSSRYLVKRTGEKVFLECVQDMDHENMFWYRQDPGLGLRLIYFSYDVKMKEKGDIPEGYSVSREKKERFSLILESASTNQTSMYLCATRQGRAGELFFGEGSRLTVL.

The chain uses TRBV7-9 and TRBJ2-1, with TRBD1 matching over 7 bases. The germline CDR1 and CDR2 sequences are SEHNR and FQNEAQ (reference sequence). With V trimmed by 5 bases and J by 12 bases, 7 bases remained unmatched. This CDR3 is 12 amino acids long. As DNA, the CDR3 is TGTGCCAGCAGCCAAGCAGGGGGTGGGCAGTTCTTC. This translates into CASSQAGGGQFF.

V is TRBV5-4 and J is TRBJ1-3; 9 nucleotides line up with TRBD1. This CDR3 is built from 14 residues. CDR1 and CDR2 (germline): SGHNT, YYREEE (reference sequence). Trimming at V came to 3 bases and at J to 6 bases, leaving 4 bases not matched to a gene. CDR3 DNA: TGTGCCAGCAGCTACGGACAGGGGCTAAACACCATATATTTT. Its protein product is CASSYGQGLNTIYF.

V gene TRBV19 combines with J gene TRBJ2-1; 14 bases line up with TRBD2. The germline gives CDR1 LNHDA, CDR2 SQIVND (reference sequence). This CDR3 has 16 amino acids. The V segment lost 3 bases and the J segment 10 bases; nucleotides outside the gene matches: 8. The CDR3 loop is CASSIGGLAGVREQFF. In DNA form, the CDR3 reads TGTGCCAGTAGTATCGGGGGACTAGCGGGAGTAAGAGAGCAGTTCTTC. The variable domain in full, completed from reference TRBV19 and TRBJ2-1, reads DGGITQSPKYLFRKEGQNVTLSCEQNLNHDAMYWYRQDPGQGLRLIYYSQIVNDFQKGDIAEGYSVSREKKESFPLTVTSAQKNPTAFYLCASSIGGLAGVREQFFGPGTRLTVL.

This sequence joins TRBV7-3 and TRBJ1-3, with a possible D match to TRBD1 (6 bases). The CDR3 spans 14 residues. V lost 3 bases to trimming and J lost 4 bases, with 10 bases between them. Germline V gene lookup returns CDR1 SGHTA and CDR2 FQGTGA. CDR3 sequence (DNA): TGTGCCAGCAGCTTCACAGGGTTAGGAAACACCATATATTTT. It is translated as CASSFTGLGNTIYF.

The chain recombines TRBV28 with TRBJ1-1; D possibly corresponds to TRBD1 (6 bases). V was cut by 6 bases and J by 4 bases, with 18 bases left in between. The germline gives CDR1 MDHEN, CDR2 SYDVKM. This CDR3 is 15 amino acids long. CDR3 sequence: CASRAGVVVGTEAFF. For the CDR3, the DNA is TGTGCCAGCAGGGCAGGGGTGGTGGTTGGCACTGAAGCTTTCTTT.

This clone was found a few times. The rearrangement links TRBV12-5 to TRBJ2-3; TRBD2 aligns across 7 bases. CDR3 length equals 18 residues. V lost 0 bases and J lost 1; bases outside the gene matches: 10. The V gene's germline CDR1 is LGHNT and CDR2 FRNRAP. Written as DNA, the CDR3 is TGTGCTAGTGGTTTGGTACGTTTGGGACTAAGAGGCACAGATACGCAGTATTTT. Protein sequence: CASGLVRLGLRGTDTQYF. The full variable domain, completed using reference TRBV12-5 and TRBJ2-3, is DARVTQTPRHKVTEMGQEVTMRCQPILGHNTVFWYRQTMMQGLELLAYFRNRAPLDDSGMPKDRFSAEMPDATLATLKIQPSEPRDSAVYFCASGLVRLGLRGTDTQYFGPGTRLTVL.

This clone was observed a single time. The chain has TRBV7-3 and TRBJ2-7; 10 nucleotides agree with TRBD2. The V segment lost 5 bases and the J segment 2 bases; nucleotides outside the gene matches: 6. CDR1 is SGHTA, CDR2 FQGTGA, per germline. The CDR3 covers 15 residues. This CDR3 is CASSRSSGSPYEQYF. Here the CDR3 DNA reads TGTGCCAGCAGCCGCTCTAGCGGGAGCCCCTACGAGCAGTACTTC. The variable domain in full, with the rest retrieved from reference TRBV7-3 and TRBJ2-7, is GAGVSQTPSNKVTEKGKYVELRCDPISGHTALYWYRQSLGQGPEFLIYFQGTGAADDSGLPNDRFFAVRPEGSVSTLKIQRTERGDSAVYLCASSRSSGSPYEQYFGPGTRLTVT.

The chain recombines TRBV7-9 with TRBJ1-1; D is unclear. Between the trimmed V and J ends, which lost 5 bases and 0 bases, there was a span of 10 bases. The germline CDR1 and CDR2 sequences are SEHNR and FQNEAQ (reference sequence). The CDR3 is 14 amino acids. As DNA, the CDR3 is TGTGCCAGCAGCAACGGGTTTCTGAACACTGAAGCTTTCTTT. Encoded protein: CASSNGFLNTEAFF. The variable domain in full, completed from reference TRBV7-9 and TRBJ1-1, reads DTGVSQNPRHKITKRGQNVTFRCDPISEHNRLYWYRQTLGQGPEFLTYFQNEAQLEKSRLLSDRFSAERPKGSFSTLEIQRTEQGDSAMYLCASSNGFLNTEAFFGQGTRLTVV.

The sample holds one count of this clone. The chain joins TRBV11-1 to TRBJ2-1; 8 nucleotides match TRBD2. Germline CDR1 SGHAT, CDR2 FQDESV (reference sequence). The length of the CDR3 is 16 residues. V shed 3 bases, J shed 6 bases, and the junction held 10 bases outside the gene matches. The CDR3 region is CASSFSAGALTNEQFF. In DNA form, the CDR3 reads TGTGCCAGCAGCTTCTCAGCGGGAGCTTTGACCAATGAGCAGTTCTTC.

The chain links TRBV5-1 to TRBJ1-6; D possibly corresponds to TRBD1 (5 bases). CDR1 and CDR2 (germline): SGHRS, YFSETQ. Trimming took off 1 base at V and 4 bases at J, with 9 bases between the two ends. The CDR3 is 15 residues long. The CDR3 sequence: CASSLTGDYNSPLHF. The CDR3 DNA is TGCGCCAGCAGCTTGACAGGAGATTATAATTCACCCCTCCACTTT.